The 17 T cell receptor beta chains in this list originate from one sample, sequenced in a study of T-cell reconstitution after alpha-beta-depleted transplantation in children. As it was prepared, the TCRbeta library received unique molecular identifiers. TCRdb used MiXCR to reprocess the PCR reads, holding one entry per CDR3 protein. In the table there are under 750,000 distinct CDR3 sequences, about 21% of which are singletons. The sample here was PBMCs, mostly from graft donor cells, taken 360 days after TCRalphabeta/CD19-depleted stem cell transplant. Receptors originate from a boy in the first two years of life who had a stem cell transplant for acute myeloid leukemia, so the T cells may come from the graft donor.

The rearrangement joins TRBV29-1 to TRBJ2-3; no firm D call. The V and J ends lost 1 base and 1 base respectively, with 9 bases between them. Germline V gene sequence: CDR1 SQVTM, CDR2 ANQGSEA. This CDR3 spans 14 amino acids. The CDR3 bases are TGCAGCGTTGAAGGACCACCGGGCACAGATACGCAGTATTTT. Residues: CSVEGPPGTDTQYF.

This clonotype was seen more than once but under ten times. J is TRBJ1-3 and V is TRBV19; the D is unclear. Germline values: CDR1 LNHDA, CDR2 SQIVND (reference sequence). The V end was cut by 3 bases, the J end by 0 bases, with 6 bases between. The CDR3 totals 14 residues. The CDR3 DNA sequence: TGTGCCAGTAGTATCCGTCTCTCTGGAAACACCATATATTTT. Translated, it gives CASSIRLSGNTIYF.

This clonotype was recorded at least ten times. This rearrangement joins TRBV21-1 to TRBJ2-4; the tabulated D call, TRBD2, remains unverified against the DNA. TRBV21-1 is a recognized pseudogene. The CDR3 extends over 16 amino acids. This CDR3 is CASSKRRGLAKNIQYF. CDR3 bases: TGTGCCAGCAGCAAAAGGAGGGGCCTAGCCAAAAACATTCAGTACTTC.

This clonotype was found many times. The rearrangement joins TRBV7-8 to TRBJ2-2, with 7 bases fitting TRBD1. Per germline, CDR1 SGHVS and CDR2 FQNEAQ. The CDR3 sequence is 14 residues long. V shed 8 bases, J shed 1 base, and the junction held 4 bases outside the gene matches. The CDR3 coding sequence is TGTGCCAGCTGCAGGACAGGGAACACCGGGGAGCTGTTTTTT. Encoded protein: CASCRTGNTGELFF.

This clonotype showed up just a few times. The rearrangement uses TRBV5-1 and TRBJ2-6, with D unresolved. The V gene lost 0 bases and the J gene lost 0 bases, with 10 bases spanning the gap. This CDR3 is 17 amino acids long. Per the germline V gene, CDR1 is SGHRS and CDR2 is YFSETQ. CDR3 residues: CASSLDPALSGANVLTF. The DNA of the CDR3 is TGCGCCAGCAGCTTGGATCCAGCCCTCTCTGGGGCCAACGTCCTGACTTTC.

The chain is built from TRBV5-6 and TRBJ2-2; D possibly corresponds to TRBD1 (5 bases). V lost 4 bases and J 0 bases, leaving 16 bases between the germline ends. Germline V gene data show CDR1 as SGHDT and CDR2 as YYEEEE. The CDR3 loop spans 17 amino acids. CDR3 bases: TGTGCCAGCAGCCTATCCAGGGAAGCCTCGAACACCGGGGAGCTGTTTTTT. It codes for CASSLSREASNTGELFF. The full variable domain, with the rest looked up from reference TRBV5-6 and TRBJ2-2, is DAGVTQSPTHLIKTRGQQVTLRCSPKSGHDTVSWYQQALGQGPQFIFQYYEEEERQRGNFPDRFSGHQFPNYSSELNVNALLLGDSALYLCASSLSREASNTGELFFGEGSRLTVL.

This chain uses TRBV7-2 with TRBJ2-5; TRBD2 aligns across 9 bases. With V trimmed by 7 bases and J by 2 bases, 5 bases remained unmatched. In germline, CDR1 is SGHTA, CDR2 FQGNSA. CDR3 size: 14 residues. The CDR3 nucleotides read TGTGCCAGCACCTTCCTAGCGGGACAAGAGACCCAGTACTTC. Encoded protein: CASTFLAGQETQYF.

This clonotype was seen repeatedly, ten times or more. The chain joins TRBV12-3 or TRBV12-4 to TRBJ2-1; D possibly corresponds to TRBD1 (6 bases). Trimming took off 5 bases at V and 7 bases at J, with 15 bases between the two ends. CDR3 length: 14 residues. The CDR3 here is CASSPTTTGNEQFF. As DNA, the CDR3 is TGTGCCAGCAGTCCTACCACAACAGGGAATGAGCAGTTCTTC.

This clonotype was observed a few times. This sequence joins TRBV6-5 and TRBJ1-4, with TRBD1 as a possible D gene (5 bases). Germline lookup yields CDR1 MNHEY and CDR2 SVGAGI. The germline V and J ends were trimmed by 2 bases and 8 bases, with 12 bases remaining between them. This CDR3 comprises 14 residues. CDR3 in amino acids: CASSYRRGREKLFF. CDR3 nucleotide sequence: TGTGCCAGCAGTTACCGGAGGGGCAGGGAAAAACTGTTTTTT.

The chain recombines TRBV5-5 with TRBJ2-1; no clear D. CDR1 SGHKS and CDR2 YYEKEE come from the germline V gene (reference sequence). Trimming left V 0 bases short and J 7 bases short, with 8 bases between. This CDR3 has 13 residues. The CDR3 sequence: CASSLVTVNEQFF. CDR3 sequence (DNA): TGTGCCAGCAGCTTGGTTACAGTAAATGAGCAGTTCTTC.

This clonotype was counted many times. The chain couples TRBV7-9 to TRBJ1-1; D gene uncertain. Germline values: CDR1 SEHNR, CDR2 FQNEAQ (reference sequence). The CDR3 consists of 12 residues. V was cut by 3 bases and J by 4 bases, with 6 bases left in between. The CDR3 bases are TGTGCCAGCAGCTTCCTCCCCACTGAAGCTTTCTTT. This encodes CASSFLPTEAFF.

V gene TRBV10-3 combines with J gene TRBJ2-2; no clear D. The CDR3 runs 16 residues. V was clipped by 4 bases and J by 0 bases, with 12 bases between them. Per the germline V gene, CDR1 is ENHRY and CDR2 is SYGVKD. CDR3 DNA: TGTGCCATCAGTGCTAGTGAACAAACGAACACCGGGGAGCTGTTTTTT. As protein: CAISASEQTNTGELFF.

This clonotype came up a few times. The CDR3 is CSVEDRWELTQETQYF. The CDR3 nucleotides read TGCAGCGTTGAAGATCGGTGGGAACTCACCCAAGAGACCCAGTACTTC. This rearrangement joins TRBV29-1 to TRBJ2-5, with D hard to call. There are 16 residues in the CDR3. The V and J ends lost 0 bases and 1 base respectively, with 15 bases between them. The germline CDR1 and CDR2 sequences are SQVTM and ANQGSEA.

CDR3 sequence (DNA): TGCAGTGCTAAATGGGGGGCAGGCCCACGGGGACAGCCCCAGCATTTT. This codes for CSAKWGAGPRGQPQHF. The chain recombines TRBV20-1 with TRBJ1-5; D perhaps matches TRBD1 (6 bases). This CDR3 spans 16 amino acids. V was pared by 4 bases and J by 7 bases, with 23 bases between. Germline V gives CDR1 DFQATT, CDR2 SNEGSKA (reference sequence).

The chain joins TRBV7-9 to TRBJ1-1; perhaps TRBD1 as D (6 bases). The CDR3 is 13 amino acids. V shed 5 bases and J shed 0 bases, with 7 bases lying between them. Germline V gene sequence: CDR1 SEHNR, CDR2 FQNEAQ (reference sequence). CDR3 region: CASSRDMNTEAFF. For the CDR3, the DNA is TGTGCCAGCAGCCGGGACATGAACACTGAAGCTTTCTTT.

CDR3 amino acids: CASSLIGTSGGTDTQYF. CDR3 nucleotide sequence: TGTGCCAGCAGCTTGATTGGGACTAGCGGGGGCACAGATACGCAGTATTTT. The V call is TRBV7-3, the J call TRBJ2-3; 13 bases line up with TRBD2. The length of the CDR3 is 17 residues. Per the germline V gene, CDR1 is SGHTA and CDR2 is FQGTGA. The junction had 4 bases not matched to a gene; V was cut back by 3 bases and J by 1 base.

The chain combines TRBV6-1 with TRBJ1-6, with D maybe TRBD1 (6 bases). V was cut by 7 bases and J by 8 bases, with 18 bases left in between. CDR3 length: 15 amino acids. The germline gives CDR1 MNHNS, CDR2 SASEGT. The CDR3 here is CASKTGLPFDSPLHF. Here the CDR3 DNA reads TGTGCCAGCAAAACAGGGCTACCTTTCGATTCACCCCTCCACTTT.